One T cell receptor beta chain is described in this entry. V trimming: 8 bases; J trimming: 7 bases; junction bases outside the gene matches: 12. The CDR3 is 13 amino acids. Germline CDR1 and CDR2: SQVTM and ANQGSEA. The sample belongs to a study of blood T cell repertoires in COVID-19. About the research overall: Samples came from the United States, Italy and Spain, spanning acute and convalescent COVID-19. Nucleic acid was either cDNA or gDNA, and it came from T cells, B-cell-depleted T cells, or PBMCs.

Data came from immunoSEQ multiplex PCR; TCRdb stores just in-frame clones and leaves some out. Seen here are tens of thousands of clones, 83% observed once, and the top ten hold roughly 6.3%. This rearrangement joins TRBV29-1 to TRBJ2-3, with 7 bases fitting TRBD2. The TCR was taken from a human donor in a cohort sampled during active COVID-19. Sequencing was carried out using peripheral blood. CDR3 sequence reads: CSHPGSGVNTQYF. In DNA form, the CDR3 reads TGCAGCCACCCTGGGAGCGGGGTAAATACGCAGTATTTT.